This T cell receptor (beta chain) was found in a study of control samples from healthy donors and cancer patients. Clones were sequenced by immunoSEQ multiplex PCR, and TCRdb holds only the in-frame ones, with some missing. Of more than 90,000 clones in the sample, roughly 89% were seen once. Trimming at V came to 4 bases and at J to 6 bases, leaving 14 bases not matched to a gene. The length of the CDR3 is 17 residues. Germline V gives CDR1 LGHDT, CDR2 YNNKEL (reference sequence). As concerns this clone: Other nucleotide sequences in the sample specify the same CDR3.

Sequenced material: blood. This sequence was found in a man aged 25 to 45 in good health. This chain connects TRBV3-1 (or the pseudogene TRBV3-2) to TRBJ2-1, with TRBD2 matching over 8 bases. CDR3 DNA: TGTGCCAGCAGCCCAGTTCCTGGGACTAGTCTATCCAATGAGCAGTTCTTC. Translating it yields CASSPVPGTSLSNEQFF.